This entry describes one T cell receptor (beta chain). Sequencing was performed with immunoSEQ multiplex PCR; in TCRdb, only in-frame clones are kept and a portion is missing. Here the sample spans under 250,000 clones, roughly four fifths being singletons. This specimen comes from a study of blood T cell repertoires in COVID-19. The sample consisted of peripheral blood. The sequence derives from a woman aged 40 to 49 with active or convalescent COVID-19.

The CDR3 here is CASSVAGTGNTGELFF. CDR3 coding DNA: TGTGCCAGCAGCGTCGCCGGGACAGGGAACACCGGGGAGCTGTTTTTT. The chain uses TRBV9 and TRBJ2-2; 8 bases fit TRBD1. Germline-derived CDR1 and CDR2 are SGDLS and YYNGEE. This CDR3 spans 16 amino acids. Trimming at V came to 2 bases and at J to 1 base, leaving 4 bases not matched to a gene.